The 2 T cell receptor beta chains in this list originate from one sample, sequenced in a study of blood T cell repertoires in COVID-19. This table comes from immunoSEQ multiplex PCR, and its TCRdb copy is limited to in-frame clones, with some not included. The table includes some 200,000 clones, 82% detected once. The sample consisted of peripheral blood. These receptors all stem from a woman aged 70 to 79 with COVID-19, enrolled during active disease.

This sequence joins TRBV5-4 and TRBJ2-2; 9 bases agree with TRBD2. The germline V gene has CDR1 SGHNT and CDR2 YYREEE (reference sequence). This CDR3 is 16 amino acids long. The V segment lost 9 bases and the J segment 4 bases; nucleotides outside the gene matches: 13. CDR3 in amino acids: CATTLAGERRTGELFF. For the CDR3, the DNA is TGTGCCACCACCTTAGCGGGAGAAAGGCGCACCGGGGAGCTGTTTTTT.

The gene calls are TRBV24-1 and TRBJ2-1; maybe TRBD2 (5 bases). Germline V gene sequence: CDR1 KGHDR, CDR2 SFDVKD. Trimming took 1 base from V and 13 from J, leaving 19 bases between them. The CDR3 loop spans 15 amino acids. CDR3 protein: CATSDLVGYEGGQFF. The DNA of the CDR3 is TGTGCCACCAGTGATTTAGTTGGTTATGAGGGTGGACAGTTCTTC.